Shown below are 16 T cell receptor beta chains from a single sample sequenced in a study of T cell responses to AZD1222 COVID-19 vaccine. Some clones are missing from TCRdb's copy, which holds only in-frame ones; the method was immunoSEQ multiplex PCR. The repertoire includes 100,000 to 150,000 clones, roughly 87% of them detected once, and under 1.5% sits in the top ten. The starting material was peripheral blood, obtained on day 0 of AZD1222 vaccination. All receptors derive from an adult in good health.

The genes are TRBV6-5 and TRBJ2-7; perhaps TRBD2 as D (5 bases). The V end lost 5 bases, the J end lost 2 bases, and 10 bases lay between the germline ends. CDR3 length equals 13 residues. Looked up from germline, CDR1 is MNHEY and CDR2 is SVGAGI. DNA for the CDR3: TGTGCCAGCAGTCCCTCGGGGACCTACGAGCAGTACTTC. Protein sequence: CASSPSGTYEQYF.

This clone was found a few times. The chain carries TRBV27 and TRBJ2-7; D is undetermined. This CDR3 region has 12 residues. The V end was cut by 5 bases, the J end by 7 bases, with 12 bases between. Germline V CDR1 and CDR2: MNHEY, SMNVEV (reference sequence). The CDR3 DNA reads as TGTGCCAGCAGTCTCGACGGCCGTGAGCAGTACTTC. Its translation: CASSLDGREQYF.

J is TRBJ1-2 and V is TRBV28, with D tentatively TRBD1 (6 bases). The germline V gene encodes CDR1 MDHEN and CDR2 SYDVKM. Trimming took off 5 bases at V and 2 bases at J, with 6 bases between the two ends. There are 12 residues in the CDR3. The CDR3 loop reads CASSTGNYGYTF. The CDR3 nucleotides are TGTGCCAGCAGTACAGGGAACTATGGCTACACCTTC.

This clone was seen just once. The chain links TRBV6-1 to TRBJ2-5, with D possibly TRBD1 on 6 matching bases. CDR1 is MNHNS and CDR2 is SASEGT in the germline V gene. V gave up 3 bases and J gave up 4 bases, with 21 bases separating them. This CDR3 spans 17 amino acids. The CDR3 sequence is CASSERSGGQFGETQYF. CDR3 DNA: TGTGCCAGCAGTGAGCGGTCCGGAGGACAGTTCGGAGAGACCCAGTACTTC.

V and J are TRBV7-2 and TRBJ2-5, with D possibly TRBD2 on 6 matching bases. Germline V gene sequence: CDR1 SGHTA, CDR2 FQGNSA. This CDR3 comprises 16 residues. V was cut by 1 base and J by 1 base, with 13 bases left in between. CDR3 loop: CASSLVRGGRQETQYF. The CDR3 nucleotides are TGTGCCAGCAGCTTAGTGCGGGGAGGACGCCAAGAGACCCAGTACTTC.

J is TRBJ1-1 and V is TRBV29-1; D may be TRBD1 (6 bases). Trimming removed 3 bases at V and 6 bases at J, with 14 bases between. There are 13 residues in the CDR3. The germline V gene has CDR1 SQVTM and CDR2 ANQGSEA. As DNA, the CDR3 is TGCAGCGTTGATAACAGGGTTAGGTCTGAAGCTTTCTTT. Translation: CSVDNRVRSEAFF. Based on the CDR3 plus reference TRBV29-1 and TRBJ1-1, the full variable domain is SAVISQKPSRDICQRGTSLTIQCQVDSQVTMMFWYRQQPGQSLTLIATANQGSEATYESGFVIDKFPISRPNLTFSTLTVSNMSPEDSSIYLCSVDNRVRSEAFFGQGTRLTVV.

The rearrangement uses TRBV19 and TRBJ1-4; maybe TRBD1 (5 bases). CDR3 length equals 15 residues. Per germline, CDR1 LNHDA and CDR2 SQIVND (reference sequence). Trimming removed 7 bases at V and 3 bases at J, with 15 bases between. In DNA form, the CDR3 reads TGTGCCAGTACCGATGGGGCAGGGCCTAATGAAAAACTGTTTTTT. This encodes CASTDGAGPNEKLFF.

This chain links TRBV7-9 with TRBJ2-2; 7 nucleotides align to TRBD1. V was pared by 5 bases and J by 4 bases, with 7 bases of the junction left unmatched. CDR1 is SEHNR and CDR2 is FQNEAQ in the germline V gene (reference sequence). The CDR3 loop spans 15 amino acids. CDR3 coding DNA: TGTGCCAGCAGCGGTGAGGGGGCCGGCACCGGGGAGCTGTTTTTT. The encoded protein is CASSGEGAGTGELFF. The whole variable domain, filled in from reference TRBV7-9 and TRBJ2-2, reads DTGVSQNPRHKITKRGQNVTFRCDPISEHNRLYWYRQTLGQGPEFLTYFQNEAQLEKSRLLSDRFSAERPKGSFSTLEIQRTEQGDSAMYLCASSGEGAGTGELFFGEGSRLTVL.

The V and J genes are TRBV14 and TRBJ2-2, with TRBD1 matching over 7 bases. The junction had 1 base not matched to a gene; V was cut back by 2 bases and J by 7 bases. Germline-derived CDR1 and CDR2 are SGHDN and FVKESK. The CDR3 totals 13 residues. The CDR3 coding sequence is TGTGCCAGCAGCCAATACAGGGGCGGGGAGCTGTTTTTT. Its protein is CASSQYRGGELFF.

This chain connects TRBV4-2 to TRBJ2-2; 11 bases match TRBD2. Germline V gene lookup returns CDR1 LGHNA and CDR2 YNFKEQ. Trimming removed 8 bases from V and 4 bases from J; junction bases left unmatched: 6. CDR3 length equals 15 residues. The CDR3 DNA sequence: TGTGCCAGCGGGCTAGCGGGGGGCGTCACCGGGGAGCTGTTTTTT. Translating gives CASGLAGGVTGELFF.

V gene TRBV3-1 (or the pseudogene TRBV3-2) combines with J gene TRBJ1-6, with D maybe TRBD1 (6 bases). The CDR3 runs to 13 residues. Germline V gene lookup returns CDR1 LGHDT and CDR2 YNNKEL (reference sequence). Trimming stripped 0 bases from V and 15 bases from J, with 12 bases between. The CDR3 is CASSQEDRPLLHF. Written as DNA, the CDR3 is TGTGCCAGCAGCCAAGAAGACAGGCCACTCCTCCACTTT.

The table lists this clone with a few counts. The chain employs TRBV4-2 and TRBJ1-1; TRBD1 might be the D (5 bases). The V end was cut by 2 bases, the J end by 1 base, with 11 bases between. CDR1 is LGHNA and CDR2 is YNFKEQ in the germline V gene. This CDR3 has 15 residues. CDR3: CASSQLDSENTEAFF. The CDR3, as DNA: TGTGCCAGCAGCCAATTAGACAGCGAGAACACTGAAGCTTTCTTT.

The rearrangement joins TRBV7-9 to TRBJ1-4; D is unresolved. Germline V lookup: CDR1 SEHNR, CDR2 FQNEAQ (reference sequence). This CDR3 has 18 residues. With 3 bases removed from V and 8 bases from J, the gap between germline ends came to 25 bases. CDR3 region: CASSFYRWAQRPAEKLFF. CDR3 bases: TGTGCCAGCAGCTTCTATCGGTGGGCCCAGCGGCCGGCAGAAAAACTGTTTTTT.

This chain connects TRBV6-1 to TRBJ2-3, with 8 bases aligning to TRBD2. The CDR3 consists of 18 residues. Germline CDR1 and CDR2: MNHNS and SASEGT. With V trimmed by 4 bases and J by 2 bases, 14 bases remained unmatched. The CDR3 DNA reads TGTGCCAGCAGTGGGGCAAAGGGAGCGGGGGCCCTCACAGATACGCAGTATTTT. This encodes CASSGAKGAGALTDTQYF.

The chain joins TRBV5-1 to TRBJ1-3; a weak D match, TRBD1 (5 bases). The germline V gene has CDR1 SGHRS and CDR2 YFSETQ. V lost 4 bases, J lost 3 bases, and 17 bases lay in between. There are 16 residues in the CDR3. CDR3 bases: TGCGCCAGCAGCACCGACGGGGGATTGAGTGGAAACACCATATATTTT. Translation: CASSTDGGLSGNTIYF.

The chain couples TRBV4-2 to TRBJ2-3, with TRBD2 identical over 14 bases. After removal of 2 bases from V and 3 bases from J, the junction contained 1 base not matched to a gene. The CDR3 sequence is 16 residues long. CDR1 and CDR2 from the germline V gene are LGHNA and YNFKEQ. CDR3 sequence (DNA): TGTGCCAGCAGCCAACGGACTAGCGGGGGGACAGATACGCAGTATTTT. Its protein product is CASSQRTSGGTDTQYF.